This T cell receptor (beta chain) was captured in a study of T-cell reconstitution after alpha-beta-depleted transplantation in children. The TCRbeta library was prepared with unique molecular identifiers. One entry per CDR3 protein, called by TCRdb with MiXCR from the PCR reads. The repertoire holds 150,000 to 250,000 distinct CDR3 sequences, with approximately 15% as singletons. This clonotype was counted many times. V was shortened by 4 bases and J by 0 bases, with 13 bases between the two germline ends. Germline-derived CDR1 and CDR2 are SGHRS and YFSETQ. This CDR3 comprises 15 residues. The chain employs TRBV5-1 and TRBJ1-1; D remains unclear. Material: PBMCs from the stem cell graft donor, obtained from the stem cell graft. The receptor's source is a human donor who donated a stem cell graft to a child with acute lymphoblastic leukemia. CDR3: CASSGEVGLNTEAFF. In DNA, the CDR3 is TGCGCCAGCAGCGGGGAGGTTGGGTTGAACACTGAAGCTTTCTTT.